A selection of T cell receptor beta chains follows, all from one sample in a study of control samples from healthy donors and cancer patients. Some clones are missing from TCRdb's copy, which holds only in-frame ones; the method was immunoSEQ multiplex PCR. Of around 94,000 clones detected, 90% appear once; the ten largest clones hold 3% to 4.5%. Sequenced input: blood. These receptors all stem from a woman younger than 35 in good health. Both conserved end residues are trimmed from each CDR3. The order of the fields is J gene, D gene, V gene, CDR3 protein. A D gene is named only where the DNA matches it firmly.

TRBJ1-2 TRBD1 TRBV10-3 ATVDRAGGYGYT
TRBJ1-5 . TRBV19 ASSIAGGNQPQH
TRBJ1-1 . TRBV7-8 ASSFTGREKAF
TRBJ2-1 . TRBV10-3 AISEEDSSYNEQF
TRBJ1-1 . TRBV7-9 ASSYGTPEAF
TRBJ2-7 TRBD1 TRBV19 ASSTGGAYEQY
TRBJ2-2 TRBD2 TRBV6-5 ASRRGEGPGELF
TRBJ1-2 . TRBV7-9 ASSLTQAWGYT
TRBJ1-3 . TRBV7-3 ASSLNPGNTIY
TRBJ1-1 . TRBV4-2 ASSQDRDNLKAF
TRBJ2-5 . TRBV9 ASSDQETQY
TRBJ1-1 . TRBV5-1 ASSMGHENTEAF
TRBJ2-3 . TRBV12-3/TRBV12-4 ASSLGGLAQY
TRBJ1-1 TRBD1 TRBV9 ASSLGQGTNEAF
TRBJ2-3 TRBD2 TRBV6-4 ASTISGGSTDTQY
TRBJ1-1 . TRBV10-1 ASSESPGTEAF
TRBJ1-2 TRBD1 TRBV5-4 ASSSLMKGQENT
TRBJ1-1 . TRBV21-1 ASSKGGTRKNTEAF
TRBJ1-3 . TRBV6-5 ASSSSGYSGNTIY
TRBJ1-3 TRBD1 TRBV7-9 ASSSLGQLSGNTIY
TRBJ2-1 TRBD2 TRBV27 ASSLAGGYNEQF
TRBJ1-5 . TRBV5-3 ARSGGSVGPQH
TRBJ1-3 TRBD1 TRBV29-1 SVVTGGVGNTIY
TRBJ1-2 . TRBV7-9 ASSLASGDGYT
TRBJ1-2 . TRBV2 ASSDPRGYGYT
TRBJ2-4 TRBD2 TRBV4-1 ASSQDVASGGRDIQY
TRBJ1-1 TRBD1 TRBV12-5 ASGFLGQGGGEAF
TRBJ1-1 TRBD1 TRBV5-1 ASGQGWMNTEAF
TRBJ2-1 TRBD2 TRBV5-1 ASSTWYPAGLHEQF
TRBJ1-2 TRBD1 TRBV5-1 ASSYRTGGYGYT
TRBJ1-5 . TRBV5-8 ASSSPSGNQPQH
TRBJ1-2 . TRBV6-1 ASSDGTLINYGYT
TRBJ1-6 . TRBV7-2 ASSDIGGKGSPLH
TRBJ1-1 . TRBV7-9 ASSLAGPRMDTEAF
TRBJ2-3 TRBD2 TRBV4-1 ASSQALSAGDTDTQY
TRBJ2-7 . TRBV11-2 ASSLGGMNEQY
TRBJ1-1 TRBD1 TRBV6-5 ASSYGDREAF
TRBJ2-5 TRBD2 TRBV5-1 ASSLLAGTNPQETQY
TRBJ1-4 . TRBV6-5 ASSYTGSLNEKLF
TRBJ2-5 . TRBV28 ASTIIGGQRETQY
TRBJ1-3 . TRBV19 ASSPGPASSGNTIY
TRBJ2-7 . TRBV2 ASRPEYLNYEQY
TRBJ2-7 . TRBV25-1 ASGVRAAVMDEQY
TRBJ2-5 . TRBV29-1 SVRPSRGETQY
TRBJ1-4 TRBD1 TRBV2 ATGTGRLGEKLF
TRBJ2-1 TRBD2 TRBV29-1 SVGRDYPSYNGQF
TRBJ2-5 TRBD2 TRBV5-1 ASSLEAGGPGETQY
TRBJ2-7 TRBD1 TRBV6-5 ASSLTGTAAYEQY
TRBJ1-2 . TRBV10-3 AISDGDGYT
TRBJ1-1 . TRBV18 ASSPPGGGEAF